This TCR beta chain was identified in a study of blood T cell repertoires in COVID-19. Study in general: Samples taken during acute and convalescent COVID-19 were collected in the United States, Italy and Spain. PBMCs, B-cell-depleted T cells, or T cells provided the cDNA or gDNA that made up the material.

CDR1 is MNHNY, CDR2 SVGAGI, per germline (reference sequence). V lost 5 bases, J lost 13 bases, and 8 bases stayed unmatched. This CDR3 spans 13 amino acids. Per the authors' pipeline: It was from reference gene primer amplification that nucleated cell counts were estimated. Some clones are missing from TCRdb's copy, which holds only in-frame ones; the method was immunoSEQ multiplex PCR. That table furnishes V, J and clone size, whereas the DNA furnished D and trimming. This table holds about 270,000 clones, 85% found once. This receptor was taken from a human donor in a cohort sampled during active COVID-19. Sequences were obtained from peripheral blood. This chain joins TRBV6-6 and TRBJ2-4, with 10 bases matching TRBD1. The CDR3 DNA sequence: TGTGCCAGCAGTGGACAGGGGGTAGTGTCCCAGTACTTC. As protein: CASSGQGVVSQYF.